This entry concerns a single T cell receptor beta chain. Antigen unknown. Arm-PCR of CDR3 regions with iRepertoire HTBI primers generated TCR beta libraries. Methods used by the authors: Samples collectively showed more than 55 TRBV and some 14 TRBJ segments. TCRdb re-derived calls from the multiplex PCR reads in MiXCR, one entry per CDR3 protein. For this entry, the V and J calls and clone size follow TCRdb and not the study's own pipeline. The table includes 600,000 to 800,000 distinct CDR3 sequences, roughly 30% detected once. This specimen belongs to a study of regulatory T cells in long-lasting Graves disease. Overall study context: Persistent cases took antithyroid drugs over 5 years and stayed TSH receptor antibody positive. Whole-study results and caveats: The study found TRBV28, TRBJ1-2 and TRBJ2-5 favored in persistent disease.

Germline CDR1 SGHTA, CDR2 FQGNSA. The CDR3 covers 16 residues. V lost 5 bases to trimming and J lost 4 bases, with 19 bases between them. Time point denoted: persistent/refractory GD, antithyroid drugs over 5 years with positive TRAb. RNA extracted from PBMCs served as the sequencing template. Staff drew about 8.2 milliliters of peripheral blood into EDTA tubes. The rearrangement links TRBV7-2 to TRBJ2-3; D is possibly TRBD2 (7 bases). The source of this sequence is a female donor with Graves disease. Sequencing used peripheral blood mononuclear cells (PBMCs), obtained when the disease was refractory, from a patient treated with antithyroid drugs. CDR3 sequence (DNA): TGTGCCAGCAGCCAACGCAGGGGAGGGTTGTCAGATACGCAGTATTTT. The encoded protein is CASSQRRGGLSDTQYF.